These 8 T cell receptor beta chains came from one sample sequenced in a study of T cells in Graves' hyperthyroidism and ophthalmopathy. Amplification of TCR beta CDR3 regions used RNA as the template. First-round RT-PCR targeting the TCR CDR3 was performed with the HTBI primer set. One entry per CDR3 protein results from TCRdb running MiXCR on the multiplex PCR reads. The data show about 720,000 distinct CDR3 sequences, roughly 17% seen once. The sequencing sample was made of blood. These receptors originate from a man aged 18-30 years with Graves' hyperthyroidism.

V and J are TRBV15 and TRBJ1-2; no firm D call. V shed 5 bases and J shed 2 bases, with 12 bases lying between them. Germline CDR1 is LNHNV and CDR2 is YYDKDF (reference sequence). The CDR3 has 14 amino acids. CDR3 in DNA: TGTGCCACCAGCCCCCGGGAGCCAAACTATGGCTACACCTTC. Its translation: CATSPREPNYGYTF.

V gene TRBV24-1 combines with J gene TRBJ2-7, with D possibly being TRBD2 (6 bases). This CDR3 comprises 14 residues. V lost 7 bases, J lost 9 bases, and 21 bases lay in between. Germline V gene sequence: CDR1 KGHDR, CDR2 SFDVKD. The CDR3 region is CATSSGTPGGAQYF. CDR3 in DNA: TGTGCCACCAGCTCCGGGACTCCGGGCGGCGCGCAGTACTTC.

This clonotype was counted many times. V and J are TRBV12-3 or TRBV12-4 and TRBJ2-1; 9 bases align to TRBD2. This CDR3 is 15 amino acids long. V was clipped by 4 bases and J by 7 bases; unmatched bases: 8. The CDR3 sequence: CASSSVAGAWNEQFF. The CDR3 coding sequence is TGTGCCAGCAGTTCGGTAGCGGGAGCCTGGAATGAGCAGTTCTTC.

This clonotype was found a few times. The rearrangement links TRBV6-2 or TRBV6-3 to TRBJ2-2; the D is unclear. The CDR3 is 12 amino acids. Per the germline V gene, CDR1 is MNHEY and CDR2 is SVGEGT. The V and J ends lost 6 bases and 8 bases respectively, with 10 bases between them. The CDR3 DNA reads TGTGCCAGCAGCCACTATGCGGGGGAGCTGTTTTTT. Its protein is CASSHYAGELFF.

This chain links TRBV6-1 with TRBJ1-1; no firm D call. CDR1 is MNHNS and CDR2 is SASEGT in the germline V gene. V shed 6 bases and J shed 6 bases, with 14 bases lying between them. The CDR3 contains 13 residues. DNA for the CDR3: TGTGCCAGCAGACGGACCCTCCACTCTGAAGCTTTCTTT. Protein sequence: CASRRTLHSEAFF.

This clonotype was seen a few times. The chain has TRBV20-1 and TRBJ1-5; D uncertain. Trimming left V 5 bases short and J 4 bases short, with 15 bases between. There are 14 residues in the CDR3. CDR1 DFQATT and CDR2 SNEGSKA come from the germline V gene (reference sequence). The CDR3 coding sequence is TGCAGTGCTGCCTTAATCGAACCAAATCAGCCCCAGCATTTT. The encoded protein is CSAALIEPNQPQHF.

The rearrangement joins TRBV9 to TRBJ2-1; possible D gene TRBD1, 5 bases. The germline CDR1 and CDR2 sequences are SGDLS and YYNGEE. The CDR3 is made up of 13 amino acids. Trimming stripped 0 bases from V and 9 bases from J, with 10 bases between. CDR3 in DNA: TGTGCCAGCAGCGTAGAGAAGGGGCTTGAGCAGTTCTTC. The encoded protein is CASSVEKGLEQFF.

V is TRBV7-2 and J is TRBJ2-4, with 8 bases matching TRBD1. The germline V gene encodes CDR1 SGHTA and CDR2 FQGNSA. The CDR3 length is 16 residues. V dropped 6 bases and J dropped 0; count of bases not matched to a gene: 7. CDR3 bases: TGTGCCAGCAGACCGACAGGGGCCCTAGCCAAAAACATTCAGTACTTC. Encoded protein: CASRPTGALAKNIQYF.